Shown below are 24 T cell receptor beta chains from a single sample sequenced in a study of blood T cell repertoires in COVID-19. Produced via immunoSEQ multiplex PCR; TCRdb's table is partial and in-frame only. This table holds about 220,000 clones, under 90% found once. Sequencing input: peripheral blood. Source of these receptors: a man aged 25-45 years with active or convalescent COVID-19.

V usage is TRBV28 and J usage is TRBJ2-7, with TRBD1 matching 11 bases. This CDR3 has 13 residues. CDR1 is MDHEN and CDR2 is SYDVKM in the germline V gene. Trimming at V came to 11 bases and at J to 3 bases, leaving 6 bases not matched to a gene. In DNA, the CDR3 is TGTGCCTACGGGGACAGGGGGTACTACGAGCAGTACTTC. Encoded protein: CAYGDRGYYEQYF.

This rearrangement joins TRBV18 to TRBJ1-4; D is ambiguous. This CDR3 has 15 amino acids. CDR1 KGHSH and CDR2 LQKENI come from the germline V gene. The V end lost 2 bases, the J end lost 7 bases, and 14 bases lay between the germline ends. For the CDR3, the DNA is TGTGCCAGCTCACCAGACTGGCAGTTTGGTGAAAAACTGTTTTTT. Protein sequence: CASSPDWQFGEKLFF. Together with reference TRBV18 and TRBJ1-4, the CDR3 gives the full variable domain: NAGVMQNPRHLVRRRGQEARLRCSPMKGHSHVYWYRQLPEEGLKFMVYLQKENIIDESGMPKERFSAEFPKEGPSILRIQQVVRGDSAAYFCASSPDWQFGEKLFFGSGTQLSVL.

The chain uses TRBV18 and TRBJ1-1; weak D call: TRBD1 (6 bases). The CDR3 is 13 residues long. Germline CDR1 is KGHSH and CDR2 is LQKENI. V was trimmed by 7 bases and J by 0 bases, leaving 9 bases between them. This CDR3 is CASWQGLNTEAFF. As DNA, the CDR3 is TGTGCCAGCTGGCAGGGGCTGAACACTGAAGCTTTCTTT.

This clone was detected a few times. The chain is built from TRBV7-2 and TRBJ2-4; TRBD2 matches at 10 bases. The junction had 3 bases not matched to a gene; V was cut back by 4 bases and J by 0 bases. Germline CDR1 is SGHTA and CDR2 is FQGNSA. The CDR3 covers 16 residues. The CDR3 DNA is TGTGCCAGCAGCTCTAGCGGGGGTAAAGCCAAAAACATTCAGTACTTC. It encodes CASSSSGGKAKNIQYF.

This clone showed up just once. CDR3 region: CASSPSKRQRPAEQFF. The CDR3 DNA is TGTGCCAGCAGCCCCTCAAAAAGACAGAGACCAGCTGAGCAGTTCTTC. V is TRBV28 and J is TRBJ2-1; tentatively, D is TRBD1 (5 bases). CDR3 length: 16 amino acids. CDR1 is MDHEN, CDR2 SYDVKM, per germline. Trimming cost V 6 bases and J 9 bases, with 24 bases left between them.

V and J are TRBV4-3 and TRBJ2-3, with TRBD2 matching 8 bases. J gave up 2 bases and V 3 bases, and 7 bases lay outside the gene matches. Per germline, CDR1 LGHNA and CDR2 YSLEER. The CDR3 contains 16 residues. CDR3 region: CASSQDRAGATDTQYF. Written as DNA, the CDR3 is TGCGCCAGCAGCCAGGACCGAGCGGGAGCCACAGATACGCAGTATTTT.

V gene TRBV19 combines with J gene TRBJ2-5, with D possibly being TRBD1 (6 bases). The CDR3 covers 15 residues. V was trimmed by 6 bases and J by 4 bases, leaving 18 bases between them. The germline V gene encodes CDR1 LNHDA and CDR2 SQIVND (reference sequence). CDR3 DNA: TGTGCCAGTAGGCGGACAGCCCCCGAGGTAGAGACCCAGTACTTC. Encoded protein: CASRRTAPEVETQYF.

This clone was observed a handful of times. The chain has TRBV5-1 and TRBJ2-1; weak D call: TRBD1 (5 bases). From germline, CDR1 is SGHRS and CDR2 YFSETQ. CDR3 length: 16 residues. Trimming left V 0 bases short and J 7 bases short, with 17 bases between. The CDR3 DNA is TGCGCCAGCAGCTTGGATCGTTTGGCTAGGGGAAATGAGCAGTTCTTC. Amino acids: CASSLDRLARGNEQFF. Full variable domain (outside the CDR3, taken from reference TRBV5-1 and TRBJ2-1): KAGVTQTPRYLIKTRGQQVTLSCSPISGHRSVSWYQQTPGQGLQFLFEYFSETQRNKGNFPGRFSGRQFSNSRSEMNVSTLELGDSALYLCASSLDRLARGNEQFFGPGTRLTVL.

The J gene is TRBJ1-1, the V gene TRBV20-1; weak D call: TRBD1 (5 bases). The germline gives CDR1 DFQATT, CDR2 SNEGSKA (reference sequence). Trimming cost V 3 bases and J 4 bases, with 15 bases left between them. The CDR3 runs 14 residues. The CDR3 region has the DNA TGCAGTGCTAGTTTGGGGGGAAGGGTCACTGAAGCTTTCTTT. Translated, it gives CSASLGGRVTEAFF.

The chain employs TRBV5-1 and TRBJ2-1; TRBD1 might be the D (6 bases). Trimming pared 4 bases from V and 6 bases from J, leaving 14 bases between. Looked up from germline, CDR1 is SGHRS and CDR2 is YFSETQ. The CDR3 consists of 14 residues. Here the CDR3 DNA reads TGCGCCAGCAGCCAACCTACAGGGACCAATGAGCAGTTCTTC. Translation: CASSQPTGTNEQFF.

In the case of this clone: Other nucleotide sequences from this sample produce the same CDR3. The V call is TRBV28, the J call TRBJ1-5; D is uncertain. This CDR3 spans 11 amino acids. Per germline, CDR1 MDHEN and CDR2 SYDVKM. Trimming took 6 bases from V and 4 from J, leaving 4 bases between them. CDR3 sequence reads: CASSLNQPQHF. The CDR3 region has the DNA TGTGCCAGCAGCTTGAATCAGCCCCAGCATTTT.

CDR3 coding DNA: TGCAGTGCTAGTCTCCAGACCGGGGAGACCCAGTACTTC. This sequence encodes CSASLQTGETQYF. V is TRBV20-1 and J is TRBJ2-5; D unresolved. The CDR3 loop spans 13 amino acids. The V gene's germline CDR1 is DFQATT and CDR2 SNEGSKA (reference sequence). Trimming removed 3 bases at V and 5 bases at J, with 13 bases between.

CDR3 loop: CASRPGDSGNTIYF. As DNA, the CDR3 is TGTGCCAGTAGGCCAGGTGACTCTGGAAACACCATATATTTT. The gene calls are TRBV19 and TRBJ1-3; unclear D gene. Germline CDR1 LNHDA, CDR2 SQIVND (reference sequence). The CDR3 spans 14 residues. V was shortened by 6 bases and J by 0 bases, with 9 bases between the two germline ends.

This clone was seen a handful of times. The V and J genes are TRBV4-2 and TRBJ2-2; 10 nucleotides match TRBD2. This CDR3 is built from 15 residues. V dropped 0 bases and J dropped 6; count of bases not matched to a gene: 1. Germline CDR1 reads LGHNA; CDR2 reads YNFKEQ. The CDR3 DNA is TGTGCCAGCAGCCAAGAAGCGGGGGGGCCCGGGGAGCTGTTTTTT. It translates to CASSQEAGGPGELFF.

The DNA for the CDR3 is TGTGCCTGCAAAGACAGGGGGTCTGGAAACACCATATATTTT. Translating it yields CACKDRGSGNTIYF. This chain joins TRBV30 and TRBJ1-3; the match to TRBD1 covers 9 bases. Germline V gene lookup returns CDR1 GTSNPN and CDR2 SVGIG (reference sequence). V trimming: 6 bases; J trimming: 1 base; junction bases outside the gene matches: 4. This CDR3 is 14 amino acids long.

V and J are TRBV7-2 and TRBJ1-2; D is unclear. The germline V and J ends were trimmed by 5 bases and 8 bases, with 12 bases remaining between them. The germline V gene has CDR1 SGHTA and CDR2 FQGNSA. The CDR3 is 12 amino acids. CDR3 coding DNA: TGTGCCAGCAGCCCGGGTGTGGAGGGCTACACCTTC. It specifies CASSPGVEGYTF.

This clone was counted between two and nine times. The chain combines TRBV15 with TRBJ1-5; perhaps TRBD1 as D (5 bases). CDR1 and CDR2 from the germline V gene are LNHNV and YYDKDF (reference sequence). V lost 4 bases, J lost 3 bases, and 10 bases lay in between. This CDR3 has 14 residues. In DNA form, the CDR3 reads TGTGCCACCAGCACCCCAGGGAACAATCAGCCCCAGCATTTT. It is translated as CATSTPGNNQPQHF.

CDR3 protein: CASSQEDYQETQYF. The CDR3 coding sequence is TGTGCCAGCAGCCAAGAAGACTACCAAGAGACCCAGTACTTC. J is TRBJ2-5 and V is TRBV4-2, with D uncertain. Germline V lookup: CDR1 LGHNA, CDR2 YNFKEQ. The CDR3 consists of 14 residues. Trimming cost V 0 bases and J 0 bases, with 5 bases left between them.

The sample holds a few counts of this clone. The chain uses TRBV5-6 and TRBJ1-1; 8 bases are shared with TRBD1. The CDR3 runs 15 residues. Germline V gene sequence: CDR1 SGHDT, CDR2 YYEEEE. The V segment lost 4 bases and the J segment 1 base; nucleotides outside the gene matches: 6. The CDR3 is CASSRPGTGNTEAFF. CDR3 nucleotide sequence: TGTGCCAGCAGCCGTCCCGGGACAGGGAACACTGAAGCTTTCTTT.

The chain recombines TRBV5-4 with TRBJ2-5; TRBD2 aligns across 7 bases. The CDR3 is 14 amino acids. CDR1 is SGHNT, CDR2 YYREEE, per germline (reference sequence). The V segment lost 4 bases and the J segment 6 bases; nucleotides outside the gene matches: 9. In DNA, the CDR3 is TGTGCCAGCAGCGAAGGCGGGGGTTCGAAGACCCAGTACTTC. It is translated as CASSEGGGSKTQYF.

This clone was recorded only once. This chain joins TRBV10-3 and TRBJ1-5; no clear D gene. The CDR3 runs 16 residues. Germline loops: CDR1 ENHRY, CDR2 SYGVKD. V lost 3 bases and J lost 3, with 15 bases in between. CDR3 sequence reads: CAISDPGGGNNQPQHF. The CDR3 coding sequence is TGTGCCATCAGTGATCCCGGTGGAGGCAACAATCAGCCCCAGCATTTT.

This rearrangement joins TRBV5-6 to TRBJ2-5, with 13 bases fitting TRBD2. CDR1 is SGHDT and CDR2 is YYEEEE in the germline V gene. CDR3 size: 14 residues. Germline trimming cut 6 bases from V and 4 bases from J; bases unmatched to any gene: 3. CDR3 amino acids: CASILAGGPETQYF. The DNA of the CDR3 is TGTGCCAGCATACTAGCGGGAGGGCCAGAGACCCAGTACTTC.

The chain carries TRBV28 and TRBJ1-5, with TRBD1 as a possible D gene (5 bases). Germline V gene lookup returns CDR1 MDHEN and CDR2 SYDVKM. V lost 7 bases and J 4 bases, leaving 14 bases between the germline ends. CDR3 length equals 14 residues. The CDR3 loop is CASTGGVFNQPQHF. CDR3 nucleotides: TGTGCCAGCACCGGGGGGGTCTTTAATCAGCCCCAGCATTTT.

The chain combines TRBV7-2 with TRBJ2-1, with 7 bases that match TRBD2. This CDR3 has 15 residues. The J segment lost 4 bases and the V segment lost 2 bases, leaving 5 bases of the junction unmatched. Germline CDR1 and CDR2: SGHTA and FQGNSA. The CDR3 DNA sequence: TGTGCCAGCAGCTTACAGTCAGCGGGGTACAATGAGCAGTTCTTC. Protein: CASSLQSAGYNEQFF.